The clone carrying this T cell receptor beta chain came up a few times. TCR beta CDR3 region amplification was performed from RNA transcripts. The HTBI primer set served for first-round RT-PCR of the TCR CDR3. TCRdb used MiXCR to reprocess the multiplex PCR reads, holding one entry per CDR3 protein. Among about 420,000 distinct CDR3 sequences listed, about a sixth were seen once. Uncontrolled infection, other autoimmune disease, pregnancy or lactation barred patients from enrollment. Clinical symptoms, serum thyroxine, TRAb, thyroid ultrasound and orbital computed tomography informed diagnoses. These data come from a study of T cells in Graves' hyperthyroidism and ophthalmopathy. The CDR3 length is 16 residues. Germline assignment: CDR1 SEHNR and CDR2 FQNEAQ (reference sequence). V was clipped by 3 bases and J by 0 bases, with 13 bases between them.

The receptor was derived from a woman younger than 30 with Graves' hyperthyroidism. Sequences were obtained from blood. This chain links TRBV7-9 with TRBJ2-3; D assignment may be TRBD1 or TRBD2 (5 bases each). The CDR3 loop reads CASSFPKGPSTDTQYF. The DNA of the CDR3 is TGTGCCAGCAGCTTCCCCAAGGGACCTAGCACAGATACGCAGTATTTT. The variable domain in full, with the rest retrieved from reference TRBV7-9 and TRBJ2-3, is DTGVSQNPRHKITKRGQNVTFRCDPISEHNRLYWYRQTLGQGPEFLTYFQNEAQLEKSRLLSDRFSAERPKGSFSTLEIQRTEQGDSAMYLCASSFPKGPSTDTQYFGPGTRLTVL.